This T cell receptor beta chain is drawn from a study of blood T cell repertoires in COVID-19. About the research overall: The cDNA or gDNA used as material had been derived from T cells, B-cell-depleted T cells, or PBMCs.

In the original processing: Cell counts per sample came from amplifying reference gene primers. The assay was immunoSEQ multiplex PCR, and TCRdb's table has in-frame clones only and misses some. From that table come the V and J calls and clone size; the DNA was used to work out D and trimming. The sample has 250,000 to 300,000 clones; 81% are singletons. CDR1 and CDR2 (germline): SGHDT, YYEEEE. CDR3 size: 14 residues. V was shortened by 2 bases and J by 1 base, with 9 bases between the two germline ends. The receptor's source is a woman aged 55-70 years with active or convalescent COVID-19. The chain links TRBV5-6 to TRBJ2-5; D might be TRBD2 (6 bases). Material: peripheral blood. The CDR3 protein is CASSFLGGQETQYF. For the CDR3, the DNA is TGTGCCAGCAGCTTTTTGGGGGGCCAAGAGACCCAGTACTTC.